This T cell receptor beta chain was documented in a study of OX40 agonist ivuxolimab in advanced cancers. About the study: Earlier anti-PD-1, anti-PD-L1 or anti-CTLA-4 therapy was permitted; under 50% had received some.

Profiling relied on immunoSEQ multiplex PCR, and the TCRdb table lists in-frame clones only, not all of them. The sample includes about 67,000 clones, around 86% seen only once; the top ten take about 3.9%. J gave up 2 bases and V 5 bases, and 6 bases lay outside the gene matches. Germline loops: CDR1 SGHTA, CDR2 FQGNSA. The CDR3 has 16 residues. Notes on this clone: Its antigen is not known.

Findings and caveats of the study: Partial responders at 0.1-3.0 mg/kg showed near-lowest clonal expansion. There was clonal expansion of CD4+ and CD8+ blood T cells by week 6 at 0.1 to 3.0 mg/kg.

The sequence derives from an adult with an advanced solid tumor such as melanoma, head and neck, liver or kidney cancer. The chain joins TRBV7-2 to TRBJ2-1; 10 positions match TRBD2. Sequences were derived from CD4+ or CD8+ T cells sorted from blood, sampled in a trial of the OX40 agonist ivuxolimab. DNA of the CDR3: TGTGCCAGCAGCCCGAAGAGCGGGAGGGCCTACAATGAGCAGTTCTTC. Amino acids: CASSPKSGRAYNEQFF.